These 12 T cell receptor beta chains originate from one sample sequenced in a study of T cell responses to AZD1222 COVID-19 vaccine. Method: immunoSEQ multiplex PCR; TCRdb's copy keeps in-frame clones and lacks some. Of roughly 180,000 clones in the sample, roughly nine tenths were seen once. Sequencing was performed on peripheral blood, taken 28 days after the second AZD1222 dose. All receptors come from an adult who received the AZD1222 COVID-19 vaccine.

The CDR3 sequence: CASSQDRYKGQENEKLFF. For the CDR3, the DNA is TGTGCCAGCAGCCAAGATAGGTATAAGGGACAGGAAAATGAAAAACTGTTTTTT. This sequence joins TRBV4-2 and TRBJ1-4, with 8 bases matching TRBD1. Germline CDR1 and CDR2: LGHNA and YNFKEQ. J lost 5 bases, V lost 0 bases, and 11 bases had no gene match. The CDR3 is 18 residues long.

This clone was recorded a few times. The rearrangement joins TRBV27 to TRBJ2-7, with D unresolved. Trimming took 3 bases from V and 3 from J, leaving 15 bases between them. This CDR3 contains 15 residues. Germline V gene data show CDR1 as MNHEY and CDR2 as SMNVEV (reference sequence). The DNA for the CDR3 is TGTGCCAGCAGTTTTAGTCCCCTGGGCCTCTACGAGCAGTACTTC. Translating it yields CASSFSPLGLYEQYF.

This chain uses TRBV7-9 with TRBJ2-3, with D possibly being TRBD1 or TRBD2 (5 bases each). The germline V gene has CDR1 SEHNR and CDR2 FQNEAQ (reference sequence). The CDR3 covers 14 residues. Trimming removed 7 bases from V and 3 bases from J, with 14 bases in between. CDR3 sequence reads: CASTPTGLTDTQYF. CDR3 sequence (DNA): TGTGCCAGCACCCCGACGGGGCTTACAGATACGCAGTATTTT. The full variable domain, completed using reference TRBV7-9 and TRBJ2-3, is DTGVSQNPRHKITKRGQNVTFRCDPISEHNRLYWYRQTLGQGPEFLTYFQNEAQLEKSRLLSDRFSAERPKGSFSTLEIQRTEQGDSAMYLCASTPTGLTDTQYFGPGTRLTVL.

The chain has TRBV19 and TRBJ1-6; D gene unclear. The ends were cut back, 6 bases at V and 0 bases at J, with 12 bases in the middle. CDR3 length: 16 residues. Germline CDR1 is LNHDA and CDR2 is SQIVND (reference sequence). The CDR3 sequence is CASSHGPLSYNSPLHF. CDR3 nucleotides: TGTGCCAGTAGCCATGGACCGCTCTCCTATAATTCACCCCTCCACTTT.

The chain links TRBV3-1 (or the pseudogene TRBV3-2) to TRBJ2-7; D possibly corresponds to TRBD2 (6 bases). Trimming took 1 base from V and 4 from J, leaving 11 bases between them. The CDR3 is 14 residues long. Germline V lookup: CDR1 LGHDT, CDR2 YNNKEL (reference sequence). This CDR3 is CASSQAGVFYEQYF. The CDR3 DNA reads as TGTGCCAGCAGCCAAGCGGGAGTGTTTTACGAGCAGTACTTC.

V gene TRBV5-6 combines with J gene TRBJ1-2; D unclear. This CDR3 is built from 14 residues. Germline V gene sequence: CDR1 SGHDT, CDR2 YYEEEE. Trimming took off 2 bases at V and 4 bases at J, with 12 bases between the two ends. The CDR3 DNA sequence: TGTGCCAGCAGCTTCGGCGGGAGGAGCTATGGCTACACCTTC. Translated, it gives CASSFGGRSYGYTF.

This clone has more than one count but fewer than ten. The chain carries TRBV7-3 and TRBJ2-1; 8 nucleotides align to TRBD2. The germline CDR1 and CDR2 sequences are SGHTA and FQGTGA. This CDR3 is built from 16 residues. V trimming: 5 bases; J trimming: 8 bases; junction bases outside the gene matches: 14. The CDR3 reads CASSPDGLAGRYEQFF. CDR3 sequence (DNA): TGTGCCAGCAGCCCCGACGGGCTAGCGGGCAGGTATGAGCAGTTCTTC.

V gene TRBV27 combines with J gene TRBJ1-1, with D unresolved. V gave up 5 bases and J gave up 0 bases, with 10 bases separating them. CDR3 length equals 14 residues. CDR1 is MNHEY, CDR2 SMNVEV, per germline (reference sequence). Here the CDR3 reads CASSPRGMNTEAFF. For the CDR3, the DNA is TGTGCCAGCAGTCCGCGGGGTATGAACACTGAAGCTTTCTTT.

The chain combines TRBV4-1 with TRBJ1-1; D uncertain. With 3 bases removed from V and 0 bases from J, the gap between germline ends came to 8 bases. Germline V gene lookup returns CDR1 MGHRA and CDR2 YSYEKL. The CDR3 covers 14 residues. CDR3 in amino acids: CASSHAGMNTEAFF. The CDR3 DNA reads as TGCGCCAGCAGCCATGCAGGAATGAACACTGAAGCTTTCTTT.

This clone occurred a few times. CDR3 DNA sequence: TGTGCCAGCTCAACACAGATTTTTGAAGCTTTCTTT. Its translation is CASSTQIFEAFF. The chain links TRBV12-3 or TRBV12-4 to TRBJ1-1; D remains unclear. This CDR3 spans 12 amino acids. V was trimmed by 8 bases and J by 7 bases, leaving 14 bases between them.

The CDR3 region is CASRAPSGETQYF. As DNA, the CDR3 is TGTGCCAGCAGGGCCCCCTCGGGTGAGACCCAGTACTTC. The rearrangement joins TRBV7-2 to TRBJ2-5; D remains ambiguous. The CDR3 covers 13 residues. V shed 6 bases and J shed 5 bases, with 13 bases lying between them. Per germline, CDR1 SGHTA and CDR2 FQGNSA.

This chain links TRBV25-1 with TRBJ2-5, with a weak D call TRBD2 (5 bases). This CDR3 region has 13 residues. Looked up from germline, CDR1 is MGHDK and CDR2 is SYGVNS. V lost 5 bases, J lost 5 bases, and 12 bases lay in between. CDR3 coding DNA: TGTGCCAGCAGTCCCGGGGTTCCCGAGACCCAGTACTTC. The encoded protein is CASSPGVPETQYF.